The present T cell receptor beta chain was sequenced within a study of cytomegalovirus exposure and HLA in healthy donors. General observations from the study: The classifier reportedly diagnosed cytomegalovirus status with high specificity and sensitivity.

Details on this clone: The antigen is undetermined.

With 60 Vbeta and 13 Jbeta primers, the PCR was carried out. The table came from immunoSEQ multiplex PCR; TCRdb's copy has only in-frame clones and leaves some out. The sample includes approximately 200,000 clones, 70% to 85% seen only once; the top ten take about 0.23%. Sequenced: PBMCs. The clonotype was recovered from a girl aged 2 to 10 in good health and CMV-seronegative.

CDR3 loop: CASIRRVYGYTF. The CDR3 DNA reads as TGTGCCAGTATTCGGAGGGTCTATGGCTACACCTTC. The chain employs TRBV19 and TRBJ1-2, with unresolved D. The CDR3 extends over 12 amino acids. The germline V and J ends were trimmed by 7 bases and 4 bases, with 10 bases remaining between them. Germline lookup yields CDR1 LNHDA and CDR2 SQIVND (reference sequence).